A selection of T cell receptor beta chains follows, all from one sample in a study of PD-L1 blockade in urothelial cancer. TCRdb's table, derived via immunoSEQ multiplex PCR, lists solely in-frame clones and lacks some. Of 45,000 to 55,000 clones in the sample, roughly 82% were seen once. The sample in question was PBMCs, obtained around atezolizumab (anti-PD-L1) treatment. These receptor sequences come from a man between 45 and 60 years old with urothelial cancer. Each CDR3 is given with its conserved first and last residue. The D gene is left open where the match is weak. Only some rows state a clone size, as once, few, many or a class for expanded clones.

clone size	D gene	J gene	V gene	CDR3 DNA	CDR3 protein
NA	TRBD1	TRBJ2-7	TRBV7-9	TGTGCCAGCAGCCCCCCTCCAGGGGGCGCTTTCTACGAGCAGTACTTC	CASSPPPGGAFYEQYF
NA	NA	TRBJ1-5	TRBV19	TGTGCCACCGCAGGGGCAAGTCAGCCCCAGCATTTT	CATAGASQPQHF
NA	TRBD2	TRBJ2-1	TRBV5-4	TGTGCCAGCAGCGCTCCCGGGACTAGGGTCAATGAGCAGTTCTTC	CASSAPGTRVNEQFF
NA	TRBD1	TRBJ1-1	TRBV12-5	TGTGCTAGTGGTTTGGCCCTGGGACAGGGGGCACCTGAAGCTTTCTTT	CASGLALGQGAPEAFF
NA	NA	TRBJ1-2	TRBV2	TGTGCCAGCATGGGGGGGGTAGCTGGCTACACCTTC	CASMGGVAGYTF
NA	TRBD1	TRBJ2-7	TRBV27	TGTGCCAGCAGTCCTTACTTGACAGGGGGCTACGAGCAGTACTTC	CASSPYLTGGYEQYF
once	TRBD2	TRBJ2-7	TRBV7-9	TGTGCCAACGAGACTAGCGGGACTTCCTTTAACTCCTACGAGCAGTACTTC	CANETSGTSFNSYEQYF
NA	NA	TRBJ2-2	TRBV6-1	TGTGCCAGCAAGCTACTAGGGGAGCTGTTTTTT	CASKLLGELFF
NA	NA	TRBJ1-1	TRBV6-4	TGTGCCAGCAGCCCAGGGGTGAACACTGAAGCTTTCTTT	CASSPGVNTEAFF
NA	NA	TRBJ2-2	TRBV7-9	TGTGCCAGCAGCTCTCGGGGGTACACCGGGGAGCTGTTTTTT	CASSSRGYTGELFF
NA	NA	TRBJ1-2	TRBV12-5	TGTGCTAGTGGTTTGGTAATTCAGGGCTATGGCTACACCTTC	CASGLVIQGYGYTF
once	NA	TRBJ2-6	TRBV7-9	TGTGCCAGCCCAATCCCTGGGGCCAACGTCCTGACTTTC	CASPIPGANVLTF
NA	NA	TRBJ2-7	TRBV4-1	TGCGCCAGCAGCCAAGAGGACATAACCTACGAGCAGTACTTC	CASSQEDITYEQYF
NA	TRBD1	TRBJ1-2	TRBV5-1	TGCGCCAGCAGCTACGGACAGGGCGATGGCTACACCTTC	CASSYGQGDGYTF
NA	TRBD1	TRBJ1-1	TRBV7-2	TGTGCCAGCAGCTTAGTGAGTGGGGCAGGGGGCGAAGCTTTCTTT	CASSLVSGAGGEAFF
once	NA	TRBJ1-5	TRBV6-1	TGTGCCAGCAGTGGAGTTCAGGGGAGCAATCAGCCCCAGCATTTT	CASSGVQGSNQPQHF
NA	NA	TRBJ2-1	TRBV9	TGTGCCAGCAGCCCCAGACTAGTTGGTGAGCAGTTCTTC	CASSPRLVGEQFF
NA	NA	TRBJ2-7	TRBV7-8	TGTGCCAGCAGCTTAGACCTTGGGGGGATGCCCTCCTACGAGCAGTACTTC	CASSLDLGGMPSYEQYF
NA	TRBD2	TRBJ2-3	TRBV6-1	TGTGCCAGCAGTGCAAGACTAGCGGGGGGCTCCTCTAGCACAGATACGCAGTATTTT	CASSARLAGGSSSTDTQYF
NA	TRBD2	TRBJ2-1	TRBV30	TGTGCCTGGTATTCTTTAGCGGGGGGGAAGAATGAGCAGTTCTTC	CAWYSLAGGKNEQFF
NA	TRBD2	TRBJ2-7	TRBV5-1	TGCGCCAGCAGCTCCCGACTAGCGGGAGGTTACGAGCAGTACTTC	CASSSRLAGGYEQYF
NA	TRBD1	TRBJ1-6	TRBV30	TGTGCCTCGAACAGGGGCTATAATTCACCCCTCCACTTT	CASNRGYNSPLHF
NA	NA	TRBJ2-4	TRBV7-3	TGTGCCAGCAGAACTGGAAACATTCAGTACTTC	CASRTGNIQYF
NA	NA	TRBJ1-2	TRBV6-5	TGTGCCAGCAGGGGGCGCAGTGGCTACACCTTC	CASRGRSGYTF
NA	NA	TRBJ2-7	TRBV27	TGTGCCAGCAGTTCGACTGGTAGCGTTCACTCCTACGAGCAGTACTTC	CASSSTGSVHSYEQYF
NA	NA	TRBJ1-3	TRBV19	TGTGCCAGTAGCCCCCTGGGGGGGCTTGGAAACACCATATATTTT	CASSPLGGLGNTIYF
NA	TRBD1	TRBJ2-3	TRBV28	TGTGCCAGCAGTGGACAGGGGAGAACAGATACGCAGTATTTT	CASSGQGRTDTQYF
NA	NA	TRBJ1-2	TRBV7-9	TGTGCCAGCAGCCACACAGGGAACTATGGCTACACCTTC	CASSHTGNYGYTF
NA	TRBD1	TRBJ2-3	TRBV4-2	TGTGCCAGCGGTCCCGGGACAGGGAATGTCGCAGATACGCAGTATTTT	CASGPGTGNVADTQYF
NA	TRBD1	TRBJ1-1	TRBV4-3	TGCGCCAGCAGCCAAGGCTTACAGGGGGCGACTGAAGCTTTCTTT	CASSQGLQGATEAFF
NA	TRBD1	TRBJ1-5	TRBV5-4	TGTGCCAGCAGCCCGGACAGGGACGGTCAGCCCCAGCATTTT	CASSPDRDGQPQHF
NA	TRBD1	TRBJ2-7	TRBV5-6	TGTGCCAGCAGCGGCGTGGGACAGGGGGACTACGAGCAGTACTTC	CASSGVGQGDYEQYF
NA	NA	TRBJ1-1	TRBV12-5	TGTGCTAGTGGGCCCAGGGGCTGGGGGAACACTGAAGCTTTCTTT	CASGPRGWGNTEAFF
NA	NA	TRBJ1-3	TRBV7-8	TGTGCCAGCAGTCAAACGACAGGTGGAAACACCATATATTTT	CASSQTTGGNTIYF
NA	NA	TRBJ2-7	TRBV30	TGTGCCTGGAGTGTACTTTACGAGCAGTACTTC	CAWSVLYEQYF
NA	TRBD1	TRBJ1-1	TRBV19	TGTGCCAGTAGTCCTCAGGGGGCCACTGAAGCTTTCTTT	CASSPQGATEAFF
NA	NA	TRBJ1-3	TRBV12-5	TGTGCTAGTGGTTTGGGTTTGGGCCCTGGAAACACCATATATTTT	CASGLGLGPGNTIYF
NA	TRBD2	TRBJ2-7	TRBV28	TGTGCCAGCAGTTCGGGACTAGCGGGGGCCTACGAGCAGTACTTC	CASSSGLAGAYEQYF
NA	TRBD1	TRBJ1-2	TRBV27	TGTGCCAGCAGTAAAAAACCCCCCCTGGACAGGGGACACTATGGCTACACCTTC	CASSKKPPLDRGHYGYTF
NA	TRBD2	TRBJ2-2	TRBV30	TGTGCCTCCGTAGTGGCGGGAGGGCCCGGGGAGCTGTTTTTT	CASVVAGGPGELFF
NA	NA	TRBJ2-2	TRBV5-1	TGCGCCAGCAGCTCAGACGGGGACACCGGGGAGCTGTTTTTT	CASSSDGDTGELFF
NA	TRBD1	TRBJ2-1	TRBV27	TGTGCCAGCAGTTTAGAGTACCGGACAGGTCACCACAATGAGCAGTTCTTC	CASSLEYRTGHHNEQFF
NA	TRBD2	TRBJ2-1	TRBV27	TGTGCCAGCAGCCTCAGACTAGCGGGAGGTAGCAATGAGCAGTTCTTC	CASSLRLAGGSNEQFF
NA	NA	TRBJ2-3	TRBV5-8	TGTGCCAGCAGCTTGAGGGAGCCGGATACGCAGTATTTT	CASSLREPDTQYF
NA	TRBD2	TRBJ2-5	TRBV4-1	TGCGCCAGCAGCCAAGATCGATGGGCGGCGGGAGAAGAGACCCAGTACTTC	CASSQDRWAAGEETQYF
NA	NA	TRBJ1-5	TRBV14	TGTGCCAGCAGCCAAGAGAGGGGGATAGATCAGCCCCAGCATTTT	CASSQERGIDQPQHF
once	TRBD1	TRBJ2-7	TRBV18	TGTGCCAGCTCACCAATCCCGCCGACGGGACAGGGGCCCTACGAGCAGTACTTC	CASSPIPPTGQGPYEQYF
NA	NA	TRBJ1-6	TRBV7-8	TGTGCCAGCAGCTTAGTGGGACTCTATAATTCACCCCTCCACTTT	CASSLVGLYNSPLHF
NA	TRBD2	TRBJ2-3	TRBV6-1	TGTGCCAGCAGTGGACTAGCGGGGGCGGTAGATACGCAGTATTTT	CASSGLAGAVDTQYF
few	NA	TRBJ1-6	TRBV2	TGTGCCAGCAGAGAAGAAGACAGAGATAATTCACCCCTCCACTTT	CASREEDRDNSPLHF
NA	TRBD2	TRBJ2-5	TRBV10-3	TGTGCCATCAGTGAAGTCGGCGGGGGGCTTCAAGAGACCCAGTACTTC	CAISEVGGGLQETQYF
NA	NA	TRBJ2-5	TRBV5-1	TGCGCCAGCAGCTTGGGGCCATACATGGAAGAGACCCAGTACTTC	CASSLGPYMEETQYF
NA	NA	TRBJ1-1	TRBV27	TGTGCCAGCACCAAACAGGGTGGCACTGAAGCTTTCTTT	CASTKQGGTEAFF
NA	NA	TRBJ2-7	TRBV7-9	TGTGCCAGCAGCTTAGCCGGGGACGAGCAGTACTTC	CASSLAGDEQYF
few	NA	TRBJ1-5	TRBV5-1	TGCGCCAGCAGCCCCGACGCAAACAGGGATCCCCAGCATTTT	CASSPDANRDPQHF
NA	NA	TRBJ2-1	TRBV28	TGTGCCAGCAGTTTATTAAGCCCGAGGTATGGTGAGCAGTTCTTC	CASSLLSPRYGEQFF
NA	NA	TRBJ2-2	TRBV6-1	TGTGCCGCGGGCGCGGACACCGGGGAGCTGTTTTTT	CAAGADTGELFF
NA	TRBD1	TRBJ1-2	TRBV30	TGTGCCTGGAATGTCAGGGGGGTGAACTATGGCTACACCTTC	CAWNVRGVNYGYTF
NA	NA	TRBJ1-4	TRBV7-8	TGTGCCAGCAGCAAAGGGGCCTCCGGATCCGAAAAACTGTTTTTT	CASSKGASGSEKLFF